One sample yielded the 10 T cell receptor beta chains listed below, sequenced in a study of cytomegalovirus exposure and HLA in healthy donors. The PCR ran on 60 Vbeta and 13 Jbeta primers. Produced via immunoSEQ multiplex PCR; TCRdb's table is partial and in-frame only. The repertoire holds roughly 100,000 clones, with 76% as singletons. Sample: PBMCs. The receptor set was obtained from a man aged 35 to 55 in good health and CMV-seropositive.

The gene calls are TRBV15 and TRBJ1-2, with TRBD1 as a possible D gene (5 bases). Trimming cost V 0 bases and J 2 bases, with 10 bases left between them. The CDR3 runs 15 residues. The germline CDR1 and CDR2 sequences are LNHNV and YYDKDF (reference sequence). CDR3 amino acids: CATSRDGAGNYGYTF. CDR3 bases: TGTGCCACCAGCAGAGATGGGGCAGGGAACTATGGCTACACCTTC.

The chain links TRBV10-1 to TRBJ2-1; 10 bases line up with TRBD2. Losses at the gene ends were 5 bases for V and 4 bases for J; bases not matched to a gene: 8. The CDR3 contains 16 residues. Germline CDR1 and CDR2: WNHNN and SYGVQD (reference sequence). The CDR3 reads CASSSCSGRNYNEQFF. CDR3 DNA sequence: TGCGCCAGCAGTTCTTGTAGCGGGAGGAATTACAATGAGCAGTTCTTC.

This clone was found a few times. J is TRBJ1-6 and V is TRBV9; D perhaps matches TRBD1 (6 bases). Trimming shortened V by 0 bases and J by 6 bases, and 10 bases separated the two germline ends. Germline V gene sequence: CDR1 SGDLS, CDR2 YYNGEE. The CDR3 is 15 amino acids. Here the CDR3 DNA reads TGTGCCAGCAGCGTAGGAATGGACAGTAATTCACCCCTCCACTTT. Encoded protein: CASSVGMDSNSPLHF.

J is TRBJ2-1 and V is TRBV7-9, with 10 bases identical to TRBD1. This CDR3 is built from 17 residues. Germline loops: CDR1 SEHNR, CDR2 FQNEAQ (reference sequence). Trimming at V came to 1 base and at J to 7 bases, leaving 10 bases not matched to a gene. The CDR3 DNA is TGTGCCAGCAGCTTAGGGGGGGTGGGACAGGGGTTGAATGAGCAGTTCTTC. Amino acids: CASSLGGVGQGLNEQFF. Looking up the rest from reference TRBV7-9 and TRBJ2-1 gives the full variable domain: DTGVSQNPRHKITKRGQNVTFRCDPISEHNRLYWYRQTLGQGPEFLTYFQNEAQLEKSRLLSDRFSAERPKGSFSTLEIQRTEQGDSAMYLCASSLGGVGQGLNEQFFGPGTRLTVL.

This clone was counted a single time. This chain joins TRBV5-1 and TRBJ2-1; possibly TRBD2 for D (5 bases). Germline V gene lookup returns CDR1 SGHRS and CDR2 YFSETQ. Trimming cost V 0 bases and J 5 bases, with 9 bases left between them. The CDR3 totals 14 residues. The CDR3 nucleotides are TGCGCCAGCAGCTTGGGCGGGCAGGACAATGAGCAGTTCTTC. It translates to CASSLGGQDNEQFF.

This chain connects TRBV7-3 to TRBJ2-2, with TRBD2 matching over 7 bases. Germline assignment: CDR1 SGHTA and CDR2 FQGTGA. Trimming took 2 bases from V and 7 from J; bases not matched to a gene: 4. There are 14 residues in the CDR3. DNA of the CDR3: TGTGCCAGCAGCTTATCGCGGGAGATCGGGGAGCTGTTTTTT. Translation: CASSLSREIGELFF.

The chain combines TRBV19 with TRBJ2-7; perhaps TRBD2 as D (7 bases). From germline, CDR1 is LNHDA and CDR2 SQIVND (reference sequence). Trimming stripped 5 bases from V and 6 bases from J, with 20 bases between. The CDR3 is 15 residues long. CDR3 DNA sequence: TGTGCCAGTAGTCTGGGCGGGGGCCACCGGGGCGAGCAGTACTTC. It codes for CASSLGGGHRGEQYF.

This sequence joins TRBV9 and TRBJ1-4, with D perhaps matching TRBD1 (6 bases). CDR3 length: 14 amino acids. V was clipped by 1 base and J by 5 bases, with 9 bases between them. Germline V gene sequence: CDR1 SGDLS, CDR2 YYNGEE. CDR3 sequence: CASSVTQGNEKLFF. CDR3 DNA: TGTGCCAGCAGCGTAACCCAGGGGAATGAAAAACTGTTTTTT.

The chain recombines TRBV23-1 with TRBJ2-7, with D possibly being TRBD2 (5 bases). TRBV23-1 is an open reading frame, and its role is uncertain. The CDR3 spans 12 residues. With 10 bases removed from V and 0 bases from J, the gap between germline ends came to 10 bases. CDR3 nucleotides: TGCGCCACCTCACGGGGCTCCTACGAGCAGTACTTC. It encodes CATSRGSYEQYF.

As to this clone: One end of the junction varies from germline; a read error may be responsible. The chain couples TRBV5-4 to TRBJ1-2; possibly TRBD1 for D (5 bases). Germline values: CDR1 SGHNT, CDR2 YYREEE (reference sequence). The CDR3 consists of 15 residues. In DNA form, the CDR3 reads TGTGCCGGCAGCTTGGCAGGTACAGGTGACTATGGCTACACCTTC. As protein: CAGSLAGTGDYGYTF.